This TCR beta chain derives from a study of cytomegalovirus exposure and HLA in healthy donors. Sequenced by immunoSEQ multiplex PCR; TCRdb stores in-frame clones only, minus some. The sample has about 110,000 clones, over 75% seen once. Germline CDR1 SNHLY, CDR2 FYNNEI. CDR3 length: 11 amino acids. V dropped 2 bases and J dropped 10 bases, with 6 bases sitting between them. These donors were members of the roughly 120-subject validation cohort, a group separate from the approximately 670-subject first cohort. The receptor comes from a woman aged 30 to 39 in good health and CMV-seropositive. Source material: PBMCs. The rearrangement links TRBV2 to TRBJ2-1; D call uncertain. CDR3 bases: TGTGCCAGCAGTGAAATCCGGGAGCAGTTCTTC. This codes for CASSEIREQFF.